The clone carrying this T cell receptor beta chain appeared a few times. Its antigen is not known. Investigators reverse transcribed all isolated RNA, so they sequenced expressed TCRB transcripts. The repertoire was sequenced with immunoSEQ multiplex PCR; TCRdb's copy has only in-frame clones and lacks some. The sample lists 500,000 to 700,000 clones, 15% to 18% seen once, with approximately 0.099% in the top ten. Germline V gene lookup returns CDR1 MGHRA and CDR2 YSYEKL. V dropped 0 bases and J dropped 2; count of bases not matched to a gene: 10. CDR3 length equals 19 residues. This specimen comes from a study of beta chain features in type 1 diabetes. Study-wide findings and caveats: PCR, the amplification step, might favor shorter templates, equally in patients and controls.

Blood was drawn once from each donor into heparinised tubes. The draws averaged about 110 mL. The source is a man younger than 35 in good health. The sequenced sample consisted of naive CD4+ T cells from blood. The J gene is TRBJ1-5, the V gene TRBV4-1; 10 bases are a match to TRBD1. As DNA, the CDR3 is TGCGCCAGCAGCCAAGATAGCGGGACAGGGGTACGGGGCAATCAGCCCCAGCATTTT. This encodes CASSQDSGTGVRGNQPQHF.